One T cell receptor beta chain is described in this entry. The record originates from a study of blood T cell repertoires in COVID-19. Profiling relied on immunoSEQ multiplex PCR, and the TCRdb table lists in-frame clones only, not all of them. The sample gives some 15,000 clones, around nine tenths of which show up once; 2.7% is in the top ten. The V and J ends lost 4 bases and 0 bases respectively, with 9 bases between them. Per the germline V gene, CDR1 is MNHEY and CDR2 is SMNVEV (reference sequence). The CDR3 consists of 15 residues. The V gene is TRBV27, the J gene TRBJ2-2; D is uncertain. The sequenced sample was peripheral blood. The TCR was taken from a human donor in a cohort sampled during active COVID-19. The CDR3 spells CASSSPSTNTGELFF. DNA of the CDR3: TGTGCCAGCAGTTCCCCCTCTACGAACACCGGGGAGCTGTTTTTT.